The sequence of this T cell receptor (beta chain) was determined in a study of blood T cell repertoires in COVID-19. Study context: The United States, Italy and Spain were the sources of the acute and convalescent COVID-19 samples. Nucleic acid was either cDNA or gDNA, and it came from T cells, B-cell-depleted T cells, or PBMCs.

Methods used by the authors: Estimation of nucleated cell counts relied on the amplification of reference gene primers. Clones were read by immunoSEQ multiplex PCR, and TCRdb kept only the in-frame ones, dropping some. Clone size and the V and J calls come from that table; the DNA yielded D and trimming. The table has roughly 73,000 clones, roughly 74% seen once. The CDR3 is made up of 14 amino acids. V gave up 0 bases and J gave up 3 bases, with 7 bases separating them. Germline CDR1 and CDR2: KGHSH and LQKENI. V is TRBV18 and J is TRBJ2-3; no reliable D call. The receptor's source is a human donor in a cohort sampled during active COVID-19. Sample: peripheral blood. The DNA of the CDR3 is TGTGCCAGCTCACCACCGAGGAAAACAGATACGCAGTATTTT. Translating gives CASSPPRKTDTQYF.